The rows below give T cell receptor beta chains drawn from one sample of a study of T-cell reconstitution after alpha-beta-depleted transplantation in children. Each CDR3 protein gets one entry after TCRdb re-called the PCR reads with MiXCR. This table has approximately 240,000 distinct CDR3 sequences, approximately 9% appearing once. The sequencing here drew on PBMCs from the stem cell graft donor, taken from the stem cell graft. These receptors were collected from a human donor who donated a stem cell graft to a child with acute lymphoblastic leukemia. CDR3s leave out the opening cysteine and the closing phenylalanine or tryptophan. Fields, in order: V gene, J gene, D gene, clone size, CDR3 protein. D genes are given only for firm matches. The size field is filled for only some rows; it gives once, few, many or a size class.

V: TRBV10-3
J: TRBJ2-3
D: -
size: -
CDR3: AIRAGSTDTQY

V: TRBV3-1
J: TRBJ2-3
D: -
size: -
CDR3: ASSQGGSSDTQY

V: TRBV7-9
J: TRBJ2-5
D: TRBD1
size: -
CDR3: ASRDHRGETQY

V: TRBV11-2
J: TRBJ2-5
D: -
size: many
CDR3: ASSLWGTQY

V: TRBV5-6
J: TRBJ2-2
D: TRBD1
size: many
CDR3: ASSPGQGEVTGELF

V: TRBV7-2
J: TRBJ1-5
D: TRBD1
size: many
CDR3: ASSSRQGSGQPQH

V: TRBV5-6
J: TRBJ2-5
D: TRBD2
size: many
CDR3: ASSLAGGGYQETQY

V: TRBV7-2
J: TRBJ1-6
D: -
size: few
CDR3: ASSLVPAGDNSPLH

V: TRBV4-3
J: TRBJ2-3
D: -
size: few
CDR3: ASSQAPTDTQY

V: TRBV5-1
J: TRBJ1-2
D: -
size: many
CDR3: ASSMEELAGYT

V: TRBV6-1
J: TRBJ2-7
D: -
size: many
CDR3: ASSEGYEQY

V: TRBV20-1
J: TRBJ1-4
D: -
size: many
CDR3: SASLGRVTEKLF

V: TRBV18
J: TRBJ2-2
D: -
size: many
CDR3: ASSGGQNTGELF

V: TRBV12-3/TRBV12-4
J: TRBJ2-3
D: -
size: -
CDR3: ASSDQTRIGTDTQY

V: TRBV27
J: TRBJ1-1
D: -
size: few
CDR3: ASRPYRENTEAF

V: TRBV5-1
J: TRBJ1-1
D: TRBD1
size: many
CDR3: ASSSDRDTEAF

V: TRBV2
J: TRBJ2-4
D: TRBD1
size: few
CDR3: ASRGDRENIQY

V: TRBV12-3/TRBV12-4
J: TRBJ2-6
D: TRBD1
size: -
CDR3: ASMSNPGQGLTGANVLT

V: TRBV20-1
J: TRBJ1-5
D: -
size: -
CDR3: SVKKDRGINQPQH

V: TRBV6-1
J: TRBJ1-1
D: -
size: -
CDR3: ASIGGGNTEAF

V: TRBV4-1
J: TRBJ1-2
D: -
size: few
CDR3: ASSQDRVRDGYT

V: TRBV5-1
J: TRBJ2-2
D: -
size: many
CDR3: ASSFGKSTGELF

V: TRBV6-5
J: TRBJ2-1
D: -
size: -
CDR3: ASSYAGVGNNEQF

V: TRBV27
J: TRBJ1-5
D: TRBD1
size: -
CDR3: ASSFGQGHQPQH

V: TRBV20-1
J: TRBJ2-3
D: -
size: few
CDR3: SASHRTGTDTQY

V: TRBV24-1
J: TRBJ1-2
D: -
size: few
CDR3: ATSDSGGIYGYT

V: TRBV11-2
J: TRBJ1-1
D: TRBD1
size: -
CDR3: ASSLGAGGATEAF

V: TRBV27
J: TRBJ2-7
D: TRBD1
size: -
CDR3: ASSQRDRIMVEQY

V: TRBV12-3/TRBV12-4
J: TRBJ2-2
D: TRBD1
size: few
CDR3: ASSSVKGQGAVGELF

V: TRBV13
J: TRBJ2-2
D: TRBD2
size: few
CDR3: ASSQARTSGATGELF

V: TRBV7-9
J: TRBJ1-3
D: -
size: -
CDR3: ASSLASGEAGNTIY

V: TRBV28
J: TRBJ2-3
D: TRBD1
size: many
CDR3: ASRGGAPDTQY